Sequencing of this T cell receptor beta chain was carried out in a study of T cell repertoires in cytomegalovirus infection. Study summary: Signatures in public TCR beta sequences pointed to both CMV infection and matching HLA type. General observations from the study: CMV carriers with the relevant HLA were identified by cumulative public TCR beta family frequency.

V was trimmed by 8 bases and J by 2 bases, leaving 17 bases between them. The CDR3 runs to 14 residues. CDR1 is DFQATT and CDR2 is SNEGSKA in the germline V gene (reference sequence). TCRdb ran MiXCR on the reads and lists one entry per CDR3 protein. The table lists about 300,000 distinct CDR3 sequences, roughly 9.3% of them singletons. There are a few counts of this clonotype. Antigen specificity is unknown. Source material: PBMCs. This chain links TRBV20-1 with TRBJ2-3; tentative D call: TRBD1 (6 bases). The receptor's source is a human donor in good health (CMV status not recorded). Some clones in this sample may be carry-over from other donors' samples. The CDR3: CSSSGTLITDTQYF. CDR3 DNA: TGCAGTTCCTCCGGGACATTGATCACAGATACGCAGTATTTT.